Listed here is a single T cell receptor (beta chain). Its antigen is unknown. Clones were sequenced by immunoSEQ multiplex PCR, and TCRdb holds only the in-frame ones, with some missing. The sample contains approximately 66,000 clones, around 89% of which appear only once. V lost 4 bases to trimming and J lost 2 bases, with 3 bases between them. Looked up from germline, CDR1 is LNHDA and CDR2 is SQIVND (reference sequence). This CDR3 has 11 amino acids. These data are taken from a study of OX40 agonist ivuxolimab in advanced cancers. Study-wide context: Clinicians treated patients with ivuxolimab, an agonistic anti-OX40 (CD134) antibody. Patients treated during dose escalation were battling hepatocellular carcinoma, melanoma, renal cell or head and neck cancer. The dose-escalation cohort was approximately 81% male, with a mean age of approximately 61 years, ranging roughly 23 to 79. Study observations and caveats: CD8+ T cells averaged more expanded clones than CD4+.

The sequence derives from an adult with an advanced solid tumor such as melanoma, head and neck, liver or kidney cancer. The sequences come from CD4+ or CD8+ T cells sorted from blood, collected in a trial of the OX40 agonist ivuxolimab. The chain couples TRBV19 to TRBJ2-7; D remains ambiguous. The CDR3, as DNA: TGTGCCAGTAGTAGCACCTACGAGCAGTACTTC. Its protein is CASSSTYEQYF. Looking up the rest from reference TRBV19 and TRBJ2-7 gives the full variable domain: DGGITQSPKYLFRKEGQNVTLSCEQNLNHDAMYWYRQDPGQGLRLIYYSQIVNDFQKGDIAEGYSVSREKKESFPLTVTSAQKNPTAFYLCASSSTYEQYFGPGTRLTVT.